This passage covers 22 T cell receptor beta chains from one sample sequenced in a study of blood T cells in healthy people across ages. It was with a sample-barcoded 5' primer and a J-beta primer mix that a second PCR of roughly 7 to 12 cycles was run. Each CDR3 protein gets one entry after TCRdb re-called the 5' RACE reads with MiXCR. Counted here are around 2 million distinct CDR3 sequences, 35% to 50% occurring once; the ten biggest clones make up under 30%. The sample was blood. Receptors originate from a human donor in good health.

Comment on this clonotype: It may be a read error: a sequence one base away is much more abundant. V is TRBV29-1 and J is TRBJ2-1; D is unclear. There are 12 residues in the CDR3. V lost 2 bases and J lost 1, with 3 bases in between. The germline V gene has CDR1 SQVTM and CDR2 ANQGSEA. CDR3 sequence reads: CSVEQSYNEQFF. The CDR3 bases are TGCAGCGTTGAACAGTCCTACAATGAGCAGTTCTTC.

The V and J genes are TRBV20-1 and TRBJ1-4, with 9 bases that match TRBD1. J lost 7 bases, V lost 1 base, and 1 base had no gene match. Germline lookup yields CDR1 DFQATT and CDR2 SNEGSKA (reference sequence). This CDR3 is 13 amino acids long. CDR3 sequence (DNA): TGCAGTGCTAGAGGGACAGGGGTTGAAAAACTGTTTTTT. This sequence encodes CSARGTGVEKLFF.

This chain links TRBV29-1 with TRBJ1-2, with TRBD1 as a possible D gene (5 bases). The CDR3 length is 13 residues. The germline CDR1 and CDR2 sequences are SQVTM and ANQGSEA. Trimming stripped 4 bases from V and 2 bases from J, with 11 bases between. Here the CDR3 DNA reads TGCAGCGTTGGCGGCAGGGTCAACTATGGCTACACCTTC. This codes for CSVGGRVNYGYTF.

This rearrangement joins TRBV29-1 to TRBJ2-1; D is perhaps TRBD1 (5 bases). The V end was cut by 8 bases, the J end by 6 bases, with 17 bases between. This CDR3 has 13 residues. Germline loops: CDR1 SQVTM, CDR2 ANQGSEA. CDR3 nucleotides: TGCAGCATCAGGGATTGGTCGTTCAATGAGCAGTTCTTC. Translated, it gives CSIRDWSFNEQFF.

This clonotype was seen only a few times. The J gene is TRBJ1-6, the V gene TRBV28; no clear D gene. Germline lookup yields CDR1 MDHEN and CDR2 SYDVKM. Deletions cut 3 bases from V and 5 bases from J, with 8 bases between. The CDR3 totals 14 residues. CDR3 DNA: TGTGCCAGCAGTTTCTGGGGTAATAATTCACCCCTCCACTTT. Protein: CASSFWGNNSPLHF.

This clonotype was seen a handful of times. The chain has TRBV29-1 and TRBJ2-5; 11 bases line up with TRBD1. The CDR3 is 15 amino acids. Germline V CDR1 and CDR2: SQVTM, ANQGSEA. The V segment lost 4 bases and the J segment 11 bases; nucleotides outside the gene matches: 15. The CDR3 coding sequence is TGCAGCGTTGGGGACAGGGGGAGGAAAACCTATGAGCAGTACTTC. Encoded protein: CSVGDRGRKTYEQYF.

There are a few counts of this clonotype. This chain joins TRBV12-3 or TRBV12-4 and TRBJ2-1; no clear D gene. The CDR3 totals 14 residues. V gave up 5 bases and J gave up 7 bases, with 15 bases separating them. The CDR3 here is CASSLTSGVNEQFF. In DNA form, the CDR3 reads TGTGCCAGCAGTCTCACTTCTGGTGTGAATGAGCAGTTCTTC.

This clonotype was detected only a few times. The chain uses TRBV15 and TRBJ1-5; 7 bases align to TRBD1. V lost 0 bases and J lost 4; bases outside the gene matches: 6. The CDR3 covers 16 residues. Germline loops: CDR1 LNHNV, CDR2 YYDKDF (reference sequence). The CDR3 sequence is CATSRDRGRGNQPQHF. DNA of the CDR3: TGTGCCACCAGCAGAGACAGGGGGAGGGGTAATCAGCCCCAGCATTTT.

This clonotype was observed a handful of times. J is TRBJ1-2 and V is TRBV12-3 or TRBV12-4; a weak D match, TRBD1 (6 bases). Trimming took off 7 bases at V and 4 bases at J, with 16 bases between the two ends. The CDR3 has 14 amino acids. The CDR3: CASNYRAFGYGYTF. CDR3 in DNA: TGTGCCAGCAACTACAGGGCGTTTGGCTATGGCTACACCTTC.

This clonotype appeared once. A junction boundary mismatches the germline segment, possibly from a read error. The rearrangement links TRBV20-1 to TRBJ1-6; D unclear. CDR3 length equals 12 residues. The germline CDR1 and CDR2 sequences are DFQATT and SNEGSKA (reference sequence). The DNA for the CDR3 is TGCAGGGCTAGAGAGGGCAGTTCACCCCTCCACTTT. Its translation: CRAREGSSPLHF.

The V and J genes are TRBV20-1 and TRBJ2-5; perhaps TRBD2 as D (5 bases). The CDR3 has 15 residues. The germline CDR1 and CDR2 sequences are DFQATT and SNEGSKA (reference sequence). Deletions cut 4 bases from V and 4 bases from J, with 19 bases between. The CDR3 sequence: CSAINHGNSLETQYF. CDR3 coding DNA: TGCAGTGCTATAAACCACGGGAACTCTTTAGAGACCCAGTACTTC.

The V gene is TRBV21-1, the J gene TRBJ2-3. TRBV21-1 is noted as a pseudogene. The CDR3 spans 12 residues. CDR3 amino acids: CASSKGADTQYF. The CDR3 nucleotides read TGTGCCAGCAGCAAAGGGGCAGATACGCAGTATTTT.

The CDR3 reads CASSLVGYGLPTGYTF. CDR3 sequence (DNA): TGTGCCAGCAGCTTGGTGGGGTACGGCCTCCCTACTGGCTACACCTTC. This rearrangement joins TRBV5-6 to TRBJ1-2, with D hard to call. The CDR3 length is 16 residues. Trimming took off 0 bases at V and 7 bases at J, with 19 bases between the two ends. The germline V gene encodes CDR1 SGHDT and CDR2 YYEEEE.

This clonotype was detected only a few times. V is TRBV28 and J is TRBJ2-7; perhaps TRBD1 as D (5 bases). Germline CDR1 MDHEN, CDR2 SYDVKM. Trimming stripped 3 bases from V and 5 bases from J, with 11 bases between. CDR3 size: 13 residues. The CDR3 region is CASSFQGFNEQYF. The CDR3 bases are TGTGCCAGCAGTTTTCAGGGTTTTAACGAGCAGTACTTC.

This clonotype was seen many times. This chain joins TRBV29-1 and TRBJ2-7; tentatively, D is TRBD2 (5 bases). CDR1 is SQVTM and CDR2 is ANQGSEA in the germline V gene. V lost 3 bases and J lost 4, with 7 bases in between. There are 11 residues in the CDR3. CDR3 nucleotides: TGCAGCGTTGAGAGGGAGTACGAGCAGTACTTC. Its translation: CSVEREYEQYF.

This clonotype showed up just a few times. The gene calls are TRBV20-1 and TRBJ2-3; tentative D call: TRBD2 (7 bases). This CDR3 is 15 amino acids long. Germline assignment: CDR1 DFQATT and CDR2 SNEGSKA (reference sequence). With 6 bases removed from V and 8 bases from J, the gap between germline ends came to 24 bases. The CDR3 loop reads CSAPRGGGLIGTQYF. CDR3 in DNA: TGCAGTGCCCCAAGGGGGGGAGGGTTAATCGGTACGCAGTATTTT.

Here the CDR3 reads CASSLVINVLTF. The DNA of the CDR3 is TGTGCCAGCAGCTTAGTGATCAACGTCCTGACTTTC. The rearrangement links TRBV11-2 to TRBJ2-6; D unresolved. The CDR3 consists of 12 residues. Deletions cut 1 base from V and 9 bases from J, with 4 bases between. Germline CDR1 SGHAT, CDR2 FQNNGV.

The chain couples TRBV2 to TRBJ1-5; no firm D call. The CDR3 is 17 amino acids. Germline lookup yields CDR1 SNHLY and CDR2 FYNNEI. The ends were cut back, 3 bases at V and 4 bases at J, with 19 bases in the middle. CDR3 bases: TGTGCCAGCAGTGAGCGTTCGGCTTTGAAGCGGAATCAGCCCCAGCATTTT. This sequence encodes CASSERSALKRNQPQHF.

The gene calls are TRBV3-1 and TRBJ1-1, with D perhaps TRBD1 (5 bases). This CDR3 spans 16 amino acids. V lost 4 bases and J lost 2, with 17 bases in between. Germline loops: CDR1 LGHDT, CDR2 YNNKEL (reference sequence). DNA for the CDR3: TGTGCCAGCAGCCCGGACATTATTTCCCAAAACACTGAAGCTTTCTTT. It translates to CASSPDIISQNTEAFF. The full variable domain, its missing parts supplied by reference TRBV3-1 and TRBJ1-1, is DTAVSQTPKYLVTQMGNDKSIKCEQNLGHDTMYWYKQDSKKFLKIMFSYNNKELIINETVPNRFSPKSPDKAHLNLHINSLELGDSAVYFCASSPDIISQNTEAFFGQGTRLTVV.

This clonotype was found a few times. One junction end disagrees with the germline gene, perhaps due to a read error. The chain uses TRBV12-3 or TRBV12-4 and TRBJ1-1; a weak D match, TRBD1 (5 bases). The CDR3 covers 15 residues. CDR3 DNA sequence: TGTGCCAGCAGTCTAGCGGGGCCCAAGAACACTGAAGCTTTCTTT. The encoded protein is CASSLAGPKNTEAFF.

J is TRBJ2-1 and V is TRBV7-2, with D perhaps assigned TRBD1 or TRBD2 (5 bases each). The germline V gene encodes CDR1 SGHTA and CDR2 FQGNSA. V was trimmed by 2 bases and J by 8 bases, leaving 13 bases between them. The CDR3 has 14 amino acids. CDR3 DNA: TGTGCCAGCAGCTTATTCCCCGGGGCGTATGAGCAGTTCTTC. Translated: CASSLFPGAYEQFF. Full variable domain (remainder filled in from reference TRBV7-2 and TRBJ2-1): GAGVSQSPSNKVTEKGKDVELRCDPISGHTALYWYRQSLGQGLEFLIYFQGNSAPDKSGLPSDRFSAERTGGSVSTLTIQRTQQEDSAVYLCASSLFPGAYEQFFGPGTRLTVL.

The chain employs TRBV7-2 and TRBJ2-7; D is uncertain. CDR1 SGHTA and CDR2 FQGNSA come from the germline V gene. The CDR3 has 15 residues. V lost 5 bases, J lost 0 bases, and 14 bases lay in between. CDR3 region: CASSPHGGGSYEQYF. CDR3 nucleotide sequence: TGTGCCAGCAGCCCGCACGGTGGCGGCTCCTACGAGCAGTACTTC.